The rows below give T cell receptor beta chains drawn from one sample of a study of T cell repertoires in cytomegalovirus infection. These receptors have no identified antigens. TCRdb reanalysed the reads using MiXCR and keeps one entry per CDR3 protein. The table includes roughly 990,000 distinct CDR3 sequences, 31% detected once. Here the sequenced sample was cultured CD8+ T cells from PBMCs, taken from culture after CMV antigen stimulation. These receptors all stem from a human donor in good health (CMV status not recorded). Some clones in this sample may be carry-over from other donors' samples. Both conserved end residues are part of each CDR3. The order of the fields is V gene, CDR3 protein.

TRBV7-2	CASSFVGPYNEQFF
TRBV7-9	CASNDGLADETQYF
TRBV27	CASTPWGGAYEQYF
TRBV5-8	CASSFPPGQLLYTEAFF
TRBV7-6	CASSLARGPDRVYEQYF
TRBV5-4	CASRQGHTYEQYF
TRBV7-8	CASSLQGFSYEQYF
TRBV5-1	CASSLVTGTETQYF
TRBV27	CASSLRTGVGNQETQYF
TRBV6-5	CASRYRVSSYNEQFF
TRBV7-2	CASSLSSGGAYLEQFF